What follows are 32 T cell receptor beta chains derived from one specimen sequenced in a study of CD8 T cell repertoires and HIV-1 epitope variants. The protocol was immunoSEQ multiplex PCR, while the TCRdb copy is restricted to in-frame clones and leaves out a portion. The sample includes 7,300 or so clones, around 62% seen only once; the top ten take roughly 42%. No cognate antigen is known for these TCRs. The sequenced sample consisted of cultured CD8+ T cells derived from PBMCs. The receptors come from a male donor with HIV.

V and J are TRBV9 and TRBJ1-4; D is undetermined. The ends were cut back, 3 bases at V and 4 bases at J, with 1 base in the middle. The V gene's germline CDR1 is SGDLS and CDR2 YYNGEE. The CDR3 runs to 11 residues. The CDR3 DNA reads as TGTGCCAGCAGCGATAATGAAAAACTGTTTTTT. The encoded protein is CASSDNEKLFF.

This clone was seen only a few times. The rearrangement uses TRBV2 and TRBJ2-7; 7 bases are shared with TRBD1. V dropped 9 bases and J dropped 0; count of bases not matched to a gene: 5. The CDR3 length is 13 residues. Germline V gene sequence: CDR1 SNHLY, CDR2 FYNNEI. CDR3: CARAGQASYEQYF. DNA for the CDR3: TGTGCCAGAGCAGGACAGGCCTCCTACGAGCAGTACTTC.

The chain recombines TRBV9 with TRBJ2-3; D uncertain. Between the trimmed V and J ends, which lost 2 bases and 0 bases, there was a span of 10 bases. This CDR3 is 15 amino acids long. Germline CDR1 reads SGDLS; CDR2 reads YYNGEE. CDR3 residues: CASSVYGVSTDTQYF. The CDR3, as DNA: TGTGCCAGCAGCGTTTATGGGGTTAGCACAGATACGCAGTATTTT.

V gene TRBV5-1 combines with J gene TRBJ2-5, with 10 bases that match TRBD1. The CDR3 length is 14 residues. Germline CDR1 SGHRS, CDR2 YFSETQ. J lost 7 bases, V lost 4 bases, and 7 bases had no gene match. CDR3 DNA: TGCGCCAGCAGCGCCGGGACAGGGGTGGGGACCCAGTACTTC. Translating it yields CASSAGTGVGTQYF. The full variable domain, completed using reference TRBV5-1 and TRBJ2-5, is KAGVTQTPRYLIKTRGQQVTLSCSPISGHRSVSWYQQTPGQGLQFLFEYFSETQRNKGNFPGRFSGRQFSNSRSEMNVSTLELGDSALYLCASSAGTGVGTQYFGPGTRLLVL.

The chain links TRBV7-9 to TRBJ1-1; D perhaps matches TRBD1 (6 bases). The V gene lost 0 bases and the J gene lost 4 bases, with 12 bases spanning the gap. This CDR3 comprises 15 residues. The germline V gene encodes CDR1 SEHNR and CDR2 FQNEAQ (reference sequence). In nucleotides, the CDR3 is TGTGCCAGCAGCTTAGCTGGGGGGCCGGGCACTGAAGCTTTCTTT. Protein: CASSLAGGPGTEAFF.

This clone was seen a few times. The V gene is TRBV5-4, the J gene TRBJ2-7, with D perhaps given as TRBD1 or TRBD2 (5 bases each). Trimming removed 5 bases at V and 3 bases at J, with 15 bases between. The CDR3 totals 14 residues. Germline lookup yields CDR1 SGHNT and CDR2 YYREEE (reference sequence). CDR3 sequence: CASSSGTVGYEQYF. CDR3 DNA sequence: TGTGCCAGCAGTTCTGGGACGGTCGGCTACGAGCAGTACTTC.

This clone has a handful of counts. V and J are TRBV7-9 and TRBJ2-3; TRBD2 agrees at 11 bases. Losses at the gene ends were 5 bases for V and 2 bases for J; bases not matched to a gene: 9. Germline CDR1 and CDR2: SEHNR and FQNEAQ (reference sequence). The CDR3 is 17 residues long. In nucleotides, the CDR3 is TGTGCCAGCAGCGCCCAAACTAGCGGGGGAACCACAGATACGCAGTATTTT. This encodes CASSAQTSGGTTDTQYF.

V is TRBV19 and J is TRBJ1-1; perhaps TRBD1 as D (5 bases). The CDR3 runs to 15 residues. Germline values: CDR1 LNHDA, CDR2 SQIVND (reference sequence). The V gene lost 3 bases and the J gene lost 4 bases, with 15 bases spanning the gap. CDR3 loop: CASSIHLGVGTEAFF. CDR3 bases: TGTGCCAGTAGTATCCACTTGGGGGTTGGCACTGAAGCTTTCTTT.

Note on this clone: One end of the junction fails to match germline, which may point to a read error. The rearrangement uses TRBV7-7 and TRBJ2-7; a weak D match, TRBD1 (6 bases). The CDR3 covers 14 residues. The V gene's germline CDR1 is SSHAT and CDR2 FNYEAQ (reference sequence). CDR3 residues: CASSLRQDSHEQYF. The CDR3 bases are TGTGCTAGCAGTCTCAGACAGGATAGCCACGAGCAGTACTTC.

V gene TRBV7-9 combines with J gene TRBJ1-1; no clear D. This CDR3 region has 15 residues. Per germline, CDR1 SEHNR and CDR2 FQNEAQ (reference sequence). The ends were cut back, 2 bases at V and 3 bases at J, with 13 bases in the middle. DNA of the CDR3: TGTGCCAGCAGCTTACCTGTGGGCCCTTACACTGAAGCTTTCTTT. Encoded protein: CASSLPVGPYTEAFF.

The V call is TRBV6-5, the J call TRBJ2-3; the D is unclear. Germline V gene sequence: CDR1 MNHEY, CDR2 SVGAGI. V lost 4 bases, J lost 6 bases, and 20 bases lay in between. This CDR3 contains 16 residues. The CDR3 DNA reads TGTGCCAGCAGTTTTGGCCGTTTATCAGCGCCGGATACGCAGTATTTT. Protein: CASSFGRLSAPDTQYF.

A few counts support this clone. The V and J genes are TRBV28 and TRBJ2-7, with no clear D. The V end lost 7 bases, the J end lost 0 bases, and 13 bases lay between the germline ends. The CDR3 runs to 14 residues. CDR1 and CDR2 (germline): MDHEN, SYDVKM. DNA for the CDR3: TGTGCCAGCACCCTCGAGGAGAGCTCCTACGAGCAGTACTTC. It is translated as CASTLEESSYEQYF. The whole variable domain, remainder taken from reference TRBV28 and TRBJ2-7, is DVKVTQSSRYLVKRTGEKVFLECVQDMDHENMFWYRQDPGLGLRLIYFSYDVKMKEKGDIPEGYSVSREKKERFSLILESASTNQTSMYLCASTLEESSYEQYFGPGTRLTVT.

The V and J genes are TRBV11-3 and TRBJ1-1; D ambiguous. The V gene lost 3 bases and the J gene lost 3 bases, with 8 bases spanning the gap. This CDR3 has 13 residues. Germline CDR1 reads SGHNT; CDR2 reads YENEEA. The CDR3 reads CASSLGGDTEAFF. In nucleotides, the CDR3 is TGTGCCAGCAGCTTGGGCGGAGACACTGAAGCTTTCTTT.

The rearrangement links TRBV7-6 to TRBJ1-6; no reliable D call. The CDR3 has 16 residues. Germline CDR1 and CDR2: SGHVS and FNYEAQ. Trimming removed 2 bases at V and 0 bases at J, with 8 bases between. CDR3 sequence: CASSLSASSYNSPLHF. The CDR3 region has the DNA TGTGCCAGCAGCTTATCAGCGAGCTCCTATAATTCACCCCTCCACTTT.

This chain links TRBV4-3 with TRBJ1-5; unclear D gene. Germline CDR1 LGHNA, CDR2 YSLEER. V dropped 4 bases and J dropped 0 bases, with 10 bases sitting between them. This CDR3 comprises 15 residues. CDR3 DNA: TGCGCCAGCAGCCGCACCCCTTATAGCAATCAGCCCCAGCATTTT. Protein sequence: CASSRTPYSNQPQHF.

The chain has TRBV5-4 and TRBJ1-1; 7 bases are a match to TRBD1. Germline CDR1 and CDR2: SGHNT and YYREEE (reference sequence). This CDR3 spans 14 amino acids. J gave up 4 bases and V 4 bases, and 7 bases lay outside the gene matches. The CDR3 is CASSIGGESTEAFF. As DNA, the CDR3 is TGTGCCAGCAGCATAGGGGGCGAGAGCACTGAAGCTTTCTTT.

CDR3 residues: CASRSGESTDTQYF. DNA for the CDR3: TGTGCCAGCAGAAGCGGGGAGTCCACAGATACGCAGTATTTT. The V call is TRBV2, the J call TRBJ2-3; 7 bases fit TRBD2. Germline-derived CDR1 and CDR2 are SNHLY and FYNNEI. This CDR3 contains 14 residues. J was trimmed by 2 bases and V by 6 bases; bases with no gene match: 5.

The V call is TRBV6-5, the J call TRBJ2-2; 7 nucleotides align to TRBD2. Germline CDR1 and CDR2: MNHEY and SVGAGI. The CDR3 is 15 residues long. The J segment lost 4 bases and the V segment lost 6 bases, leaving 8 bases of the junction unmatched. The CDR3 here is CASRLGGTATGELFF. CDR3 nucleotide sequence: TGTGCCAGCAGGTTGGGGGGGACGGCCACCGGGGAGCTGTTTTTT.

This chain joins TRBV28 and TRBJ2-5; TRBD2 matches 7 bases. The CDR3 loop spans 13 amino acids. V trimming: 6 bases; J trimming: 4 bases; junction bases outside the gene matches: 5. Germline V gene lookup returns CDR1 MDHEN and CDR2 SYDVKM. CDR3 in amino acids: CASRSSGGETQYF. CDR3 sequence (DNA): TGTGCCAGCAGATCGTCGGGGGGAGAGACCCAGTACTTC.

The CDR3 loop reads CASSQGRDPSYEQYF. The CDR3 DNA sequence: TGCGCCAGCAGCCAAGGGCGGGACCCATCCTACGAGCAGTACTTC. This chain links TRBV4-3 with TRBJ2-7; tentatively, D is TRBD2 (6 bases). From germline, CDR1 is LGHNA and CDR2 YSLEER. This CDR3 contains 15 residues. Deletions cut 1 base from V and 1 base from J, with 11 bases between.

The rearrangement joins TRBV7-3 to TRBJ2-7; perhaps D is TRBD1 or TRBD2 (5 bases each). V was pared by 4 bases and J by 1 base, with 14 bases between. The CDR3 loop spans 15 amino acids. The germline V gene has CDR1 SGHTA and CDR2 FQGTGA. The CDR3 coding sequence is TGTGCCAGCAGCTCCCAACCGGGGCCTTCCTACGAGCAGTACTTC. Encoded protein: CASSSQPGPSYEQYF.

V usage is TRBV27 and J usage is TRBJ2-5; D possibly corresponds to TRBD2 (6 bases). The CDR3 runs to 15 residues. Between the trimmed V and J ends, which lost 2 bases and 4 bases, there was a span of 14 bases. Germline-derived CDR1 and CDR2 are MNHEY and SMNVEV (reference sequence). This CDR3 is CASSLGGQGGETQYF. Written as DNA, the CDR3 is TGTGCCAGCAGTTTAGGAGGGCAGGGCGGAGAGACCCAGTACTTC.

The gene calls are TRBV10-3 and TRBJ1-1, with TRBD1 identical over 8 bases. The V gene's germline CDR1 is ENHRY and CDR2 SYGVKD. Trimming removed 2 bases from V and 3 bases from J; junction bases left unmatched: 2. CDR3 length: 14 residues. The CDR3 sequence is CAISETGGDTEAFF. The CDR3 DNA follows: TGTGCCATCAGTGAGACAGGGGGGGACACTGAAGCTTTCTTT.

The CDR3 sequence: CASSRSGGKNEQFF. The CDR3 DNA sequence: TGTGCCAGCAGCCGTAGCGGGGGGAAAAATGAGCAGTTCTTC. The chain carries TRBV28 and TRBJ2-1; 10 nucleotides match TRBD2. CDR1 and CDR2 (germline): MDHEN, SYDVKM. Trimming at V came to 6 bases and at J to 7 bases, leaving 6 bases not matched to a gene. The CDR3 is 14 residues long.

Written as DNA, the CDR3 is TGTGCCAGCAGCTATCCCCGAGATACGCAGTATTTT. As protein: CASSYPRDTQYF. The J gene is TRBJ2-3, the V gene TRBV13, with D uncertain. The germline V gene has CDR1 PRHDT and CDR2 FYEKMQ (reference sequence). The CDR3 length is 12 residues. Trimming left V 4 bases short and J 5 bases short, with 7 bases between.

V and J are TRBV30 and TRBJ2-4; possibly TRBD1 or TRBD2 for D (5 bases each). The CDR3 sequence is 15 residues long. V gave up 1 base and J gave up 6 bases, with 16 bases separating them. CDR1 and CDR2 (germline): GTSNPN, SVGIG (reference sequence). As DNA, the CDR3 is TGTGCCTGGAGTGCCGGGTCCGGGGCGGGAAACATTCAGTACTTC. Residues: CAWSAGSGAGNIQYF.

This clone was detected only a few times. V is TRBV5-1 and J is TRBJ2-3, with D perhaps TRBD1 (8 bases). This CDR3 is 17 amino acids long. The V gene lost 0 bases and the J gene lost 2 bases, with 16 bases spanning the gap. Germline V lookup: CDR1 SGHRS, CDR2 YFSETQ. In nucleotides, the CDR3 is TGCGCCAGCAGCTTGGACCAGGGGGCGGGAGACACAGATACGCAGTATTTT. Translated: CASSLDQGAGDTDTQYF.

The V and J genes are TRBV2 and TRBJ2-7, with 10 bases aligning to TRBD2. The junction had 4 bases not matched to a gene; V was cut back by 5 bases and J by 6 bases. Germline CDR1 is SNHLY and CDR2 is FYNNEI. The CDR3 has 13 residues. The CDR3 nucleotides read TGTGCCAGCAGTCTAGCGGGAGTCCCCGAGCAGTACTTC. It yields the protein CASSLAGVPEQYF.

This clone was detected a few times. The rearrangement links TRBV27 to TRBJ1-5, with D possibly matching TRBD1 (5 bases). Per germline, CDR1 MNHEY and CDR2 SMNVEV (reference sequence). The CDR3 totals 17 residues. V dropped 6 bases and J dropped 1 base, with 19 bases sitting between them. CDR3 nucleotide sequence: TGTGCCAGCAGCCCGACACATTTCCAGGGAAGCAATCAGCCCCAGCATTTT. Its translation is CASSPTHFQGSNQPQHF.

The chain joins TRBV9 to TRBJ2-5; D might be TRBD1 (7 bases). CDR1 is SGDLS and CDR2 is YYNGEE in the germline V gene. This CDR3 region has 13 residues. The V and J ends lost 1 base and 4 bases respectively, with 8 bases between them. CDR3 sequence (DNA): TGTGCCAGCAGCGTACAGGGGGGAGAGACCCAGTACTTC. Protein sequence: CASSVQGGETQYF.

The chain employs TRBV6-6 and TRBJ2-7, with 11 bases aligning to TRBD1. Germline lookup yields CDR1 MNHNY and CDR2 SVGAGI (reference sequence). The CDR3 is 15 amino acids. V shed 6 bases and J 4 bases; nucleotides not matched to a gene: 8. The CDR3 protein is CASSPTGQGEYEQYF. DNA of the CDR3: TGTGCCAGCAGCCCAACGGGACAGGGGGAGTACGAGCAGTACTTC.

This clone was seen a handful of times. V gene TRBV7-9 combines with J gene TRBJ1-4; D remains ambiguous. Per the germline V gene, CDR1 is SEHNR and CDR2 is FQNEAQ (reference sequence). The CDR3 is made up of 15 amino acids. V dropped 5 bases and J dropped 5 bases, with 15 bases sitting between them. The CDR3: CASSPKGFSNEKLFF. CDR3 nucleotide sequence: TGTGCCAGCAGCCCGAAAGGTTTCTCCAATGAAAAACTGTTTTTT.